A single sample is the source of the 17 T cell receptor beta chains below, sequenced in a study of post-analysis software for immune sequencing data. Findings and limits, study-wide: Patients had higher frequencies than controls of roughly 5 TRBV segments, including TRBV5-6, TRBV5-1 and TRBV20-1.

TCR beta libraries were prepared from cDNA with unique molecular identifiers. MiXCR, run by TCRdb on the PCR reads, gives a single entry per CDR3 protein. The table has some 260,000 distinct CDR3 sequences, approximately 34% seen once; the top ten hold around 5%. These TCRs are of unknown antigen specificity. The sequenced sample was blood. These receptors came from a girl between 10 and 17 years old with multiple sclerosis.

The chain has TRBV30 and TRBJ2-4, with TRBD1 as a possible D gene (6 bases). Matching the DNA end better, TRBJ2-7 makes the J call doubtful. The length of the CDR3 is 15 residues. Germline V CDR1 and CDR2: GTSNPN, SVGIG (reference sequence). CDR3 bases: TGTGCCTGGAGCAGGGGACAAATTGTGGTCCACGAGCAGTACTTC. It yields the protein CAWSRGQIVVHEQYF.

This clonotype has ten or more counts. V usage is TRBV5-1 and J usage is TRBJ2-3, with 7 bases fitting TRBD1. With V trimmed by 5 bases and J by 2 bases, 5 bases remained unmatched. From germline, CDR1 is SGHRS and CDR2 YFSETQ. The length of the CDR3 is 14 residues. The DNA of the CDR3 is TGCGCCAGCAGTAAGGGACAGAACACAGATACGCAGTATTTT. Its translation: CASSKGQNTDTQYF.

The V gene is TRBV24-1, the J gene TRBJ1-1, with a weak D call TRBD1 (5 bases). Trimming left V 8 bases short and J 1 base short, with 10 bases between. Germline V gene data show CDR1 as KGHDR and CDR2 as SFDVKD. This CDR3 contains 13 residues. CDR3 loop: CATKGTGNTEAFF. In DNA form, the CDR3 reads TGTGCCACCAAGGGGACGGGGAACACTGAAGCTTTCTTT.

This sequence joins TRBV12-3 or TRBV12-4 and TRBJ2-3, with 7 bases fitting TRBD2. The CDR3 length is 13 residues. V shed 4 bases and J 9 bases; nucleotides not matched to a gene: 7. CDR3 sequence: CASSSDPSGTQYF. CDR3 DNA: TGTGCCAGCAGTTCAGATCCTAGCGGAACGCAGTATTTT.

The CDR3, as DNA: TGTGCCAGCAGCTTAGTCGGGGTAGTAAGTGAAAAACTGTTTTTT. The encoded protein is CASSLVGVVSEKLFF. The gene calls are TRBV11-2 and TRBJ1-4; D remains ambiguous. Germline values: CDR1 SGHAT, CDR2 FQNNGV. The CDR3 loop spans 15 amino acids. Trimming removed 1 base at V and 7 bases at J, with 13 bases between.

The table lists this clonotype with many counts. J is TRBJ2-5 and V is TRBV15; no firm D call. This CDR3 comprises 11 residues. Germline V lookup: CDR1 LNHNV, CDR2 YYDKDF (reference sequence). V was cut by 5 bases and J by 5 bases, with 6 bases left in between. CDR3 protein: CATSEEETQYF. The CDR3 DNA reads TGTGCCACCAGCGAGGAGGAGACCCAGTACTTC.

This clonotype was seen many times. The chain uses TRBV10-3 and TRBJ2-7, with 8 bases aligning to TRBD1. There are 15 residues in the CDR3. J lost 9 bases, V lost 0 bases, and 10 bases had no gene match. CDR1 is ENHRY and CDR2 is SYGVKD in the germline V gene. The CDR3 coding sequence is TGTGCCATCAGTGAGTCCGGGACAGGAGGTTGGGGGCAGTACTTC. Amino acid sequence: CAISESGTGGWGQYF.

This chain links TRBV19 with TRBJ2-1; a weak D match, TRBD2 (5 bases). Germline V gene data show CDR1 as LNHDA and CDR2 as SQIVND (reference sequence). V dropped 8 bases and J dropped 3 bases, with 11 bases sitting between them. This CDR3 is 13 amino acids long. The CDR3 region has the DNA TGTGCCAGTGGGTCTAGCAACTACAATGAGCAGTTCTTC. Translated: CASGSSNYNEQFF.

In regard to this clonotype: Because the CDR3's place on the DNA is in doubt, the DNA is left out and the CDR3 is given as listed by TCRdb. The chain employs TRBV16 and TRBJ1-1; TRBD1, the D gene given by the table, was not confirmed from the DNA. Germline CDR1 reads KGHSY; CDR2 reads FQNENV. From its first to its last residue, the CDR3 has 17 amino acids. The CDR3 is CASSQSSGQGGNTEAFF.

This clonotype was counted at least ten times. The CDR3 nucleotides read TGTGCCAGCAGTTTCGGCGTCGGGGTTAGCACTGAAGCTTTCTTT. The encoded protein is CASSFGVGVSTEAFF. The chain recombines TRBV12-3 or TRBV12-4 with TRBJ1-1, with D unclear. This CDR3 is 15 amino acids long. The V end was cut by 3 bases, the J end by 4 bases, with 15 bases between.

This clonotype was seen a handful of times. The rearrangement uses TRBV7-9 and TRBJ2-1, with 7 bases aligning to TRBD1. Germline assignment: CDR1 SEHNR and CDR2 FQNEAQ (reference sequence). V lost 5 bases and J lost 10; bases outside the gene matches: 5. The CDR3 is 12 residues long. The CDR3 region is CASSRQGFEQFF. DNA for the CDR3: TGTGCCAGCAGCCGACAGGGATTCGAGCAGTTCTTC.

Notes on this clonotype: A much larger clonotype is one base distant, so this may be a read error. For the CDR3, the DNA is TGCAGCGTTGATAGCGGGAGCTACAATGAGAAGTTCTTC. This gives the protein CSVDSGSYNEKFF. The rearrangement links TRBV29-1 to TRBJ2-1; 9 nucleotides line up with TRBD2. This CDR3 contains 13 residues. Germline CDR1 reads SQVTM; CDR2 reads ANQGSEA.

The V gene is TRBV7-2, the J gene TRBJ2-5, with a tentative D call TRBD1 (6 bases). The DNA end is a closer match to TRBJ2-7, so the J assignment may be wrong. CDR1 and CDR2 from the germline V gene are SGHTA and FQGNSA. The CDR3 consists of 14 residues. The CDR3 reads CASSPDSGGHEQYF. The CDR3, as DNA: TGTGCCAGCAGCCCGGACAGTGGAGGCCACGAGCAGTACTTC.

This clonotype was seen many times. This chain links TRBV11-2 with TRBJ1-2; D gene unclear. Per the germline V gene, CDR1 is SGHAT and CDR2 is FQNNGV. Trimming shortened V by 5 bases and J by 3 bases, and 22 bases separated the two germline ends. This CDR3 has 17 amino acids. CDR3 residues: CASSLREGGFYDYGYTF. The CDR3 DNA sequence: TGTGCCAGCAGCCTCCGGGAAGGAGGGTTTTATGACTATGGCTACACCTTC.

This clonotype was counted a few times. The chain links TRBV20-1 to TRBJ2-4; tentatively, D is TRBD2 (5 bases). The CDR3 totals 16 residues. V lost 1 base to trimming and J lost 1 base, with 14 bases between them. The germline V gene encodes CDR1 DFQATT and CDR2 SNEGSKA (reference sequence). In nucleotides, the CDR3 is TGCAGTGCTAGAGGCTCGGGGTCATGGGCCAAAAACATTCAGTACTTC. It yields the protein CSARGSGSWAKNIQYF.

The table lists this clonotype with many counts. This rearrangement joins TRBV2 to TRBJ1-6; D gene unclear. The V gene lost 1 base and the J gene lost 9 bases, with 13 bases spanning the gap. From germline, CDR1 is SNHLY and CDR2 FYNNEI. This CDR3 contains 15 residues. The CDR3 bases are TGTGCCAGCAGTGAAGGATTCCAGCCGGGTTCACCCCTCCACTTT. Translation gives CASSEGFQPGSPLHF.

In this sample, this clonotype turned up a few times. The J gene is TRBJ2-1, the V gene TRBV5-6; the match to TRBD1 covers 9 bases. The V gene end was trimmed by 3 bases and the J gene end by 13 bases; junction bases not matched to a gene: 11. The CDR3 is 14 residues long. Germline loops: CDR1 SGHDT, CDR2 YYEEEE. CDR3 sequence reads: CASSWGQGQETQFF. The CDR3 DNA reads as TGTGCCAGCAGCTGGGGACAGGGTCAAGAGACCCAGTTCTTC. Full variable domain (rest looked up from reference TRBV5-6 and TRBJ2-1): DAGVTQSPTHLIKTRGQQVTLRCSPKSGHDTVSWYQQALGQGPQFIFQYYEEEERQRGNFPDRFSGHQFPNYSSELNVNALLLGDSALYLCASSWGQGQETQFFGPGTRLTVL.